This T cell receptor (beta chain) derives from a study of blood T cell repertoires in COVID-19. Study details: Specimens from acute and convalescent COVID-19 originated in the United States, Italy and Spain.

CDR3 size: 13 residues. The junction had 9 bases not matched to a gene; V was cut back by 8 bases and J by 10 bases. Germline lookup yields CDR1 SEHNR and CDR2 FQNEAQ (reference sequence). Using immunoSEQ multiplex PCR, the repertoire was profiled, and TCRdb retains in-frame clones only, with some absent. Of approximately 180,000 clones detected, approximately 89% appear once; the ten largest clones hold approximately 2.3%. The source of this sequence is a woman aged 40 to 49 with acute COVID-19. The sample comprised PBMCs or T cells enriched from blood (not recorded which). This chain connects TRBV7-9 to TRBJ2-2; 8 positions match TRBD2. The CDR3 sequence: CASRAGDQQELFF. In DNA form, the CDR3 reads TGTGCCAGCCGAGCGGGAGACCAACAGGAGCTGTTTTTT.